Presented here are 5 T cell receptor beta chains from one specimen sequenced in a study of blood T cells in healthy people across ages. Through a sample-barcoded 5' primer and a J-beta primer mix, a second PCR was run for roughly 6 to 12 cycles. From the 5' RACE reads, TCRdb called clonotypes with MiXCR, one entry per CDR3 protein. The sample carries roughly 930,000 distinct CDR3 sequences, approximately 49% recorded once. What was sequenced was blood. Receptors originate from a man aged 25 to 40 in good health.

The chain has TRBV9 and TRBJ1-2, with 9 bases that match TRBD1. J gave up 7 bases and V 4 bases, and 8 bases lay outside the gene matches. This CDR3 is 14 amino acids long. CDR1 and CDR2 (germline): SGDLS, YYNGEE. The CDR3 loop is CASSPRTGALGYTF. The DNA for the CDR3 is TGTGCCAGCAGCCCCCGGACAGGGGCACTTGGCTACACCTTC.

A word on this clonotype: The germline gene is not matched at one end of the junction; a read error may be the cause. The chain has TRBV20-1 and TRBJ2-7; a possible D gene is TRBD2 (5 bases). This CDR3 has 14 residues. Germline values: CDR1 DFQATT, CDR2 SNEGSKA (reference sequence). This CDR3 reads CGASGRGSNYEQYF. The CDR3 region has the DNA TGCGGTGCTAGTGGGAGAGGCAGCAACTACGAGCAGTACTTC.

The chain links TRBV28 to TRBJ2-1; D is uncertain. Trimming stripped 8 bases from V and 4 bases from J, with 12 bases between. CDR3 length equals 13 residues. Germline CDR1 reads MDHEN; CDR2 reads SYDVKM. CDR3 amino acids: CASGRQVYNEQFF. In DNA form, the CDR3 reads TGTGCCAGCGGACGACAAGTATACAATGAGCAGTTCTTC. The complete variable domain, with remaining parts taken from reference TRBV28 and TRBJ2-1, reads DVKVTQSSRYLVKRTGEKVFLECVQDMDHENMFWYRQDPGLGLRLIYFSYDVKMKEKGDIPEGYSVSREKKERFSLILESASTNQTSMYLCASGRQVYNEQFFGPGTRLTVL.

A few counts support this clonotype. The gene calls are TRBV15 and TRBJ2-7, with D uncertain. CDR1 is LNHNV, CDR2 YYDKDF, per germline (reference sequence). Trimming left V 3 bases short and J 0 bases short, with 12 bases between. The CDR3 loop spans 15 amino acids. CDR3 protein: CATSRPDGPSYEQYF. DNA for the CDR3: TGTGCCACCAGCAGGCCTGACGGGCCCTCCTACGAGCAGTACTTC.

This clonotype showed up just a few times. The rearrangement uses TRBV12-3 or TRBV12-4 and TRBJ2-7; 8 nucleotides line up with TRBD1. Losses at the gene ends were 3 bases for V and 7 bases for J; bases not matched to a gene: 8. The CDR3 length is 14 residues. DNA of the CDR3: TGTGCCAGCAGTTTCCTGACAGGGGTGGAAGAGCAGTACTTC. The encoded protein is CASSFLTGVEEQYF.